The source of this TCR beta chain is a study of T cells in Graves' hyperthyroidism and ophthalmopathy (dated by TCRdb to the late 2010s). Study-wide context: Peripheral blood was sampled at the time of initial diagnosis, prior to any treatment. After blood sampling, hyperthyroidism patients were treated with methimazole at a starting dose of 30 mg daily, and ophthalmopathy patients were treated with high-dose intravenous methylprednisolone. The roughly 100 discovery patients were randomly divided into training and test sets at a 7:3 ratio. According to the paper, TCR Vbeta CDR3 sequencing was carried out on 120 to 150 peripheral blood samples, which came from 40 to 45 ophthalmopathy, approximately 72 hyperthyroidism and some 17 progressor patients. TCR V-J signatures able to tell the groups apart were searched for in a discovery cohort of 90 to 100 patients, of whom around 43 had Graves' ophthalmopathy and 57 had stable Graves' hyperthyroidism. Prospective prediction of ophthalmopathy was tested in an independent validation cohort consisting of 18 to 20 hyperthyroidism patients and about 17 patients who later progressed to ophthalmopathy. In addition, the study compared T-cell repertoires in thyroid tissue and in blood from five to seven Graves' hyperthyroidism patients.

As for this clonotype: The clone's antigen remains unknown. No much larger clone is present one base from it, and per-base qualities are unavailable.

What the study reported, not specific to this receptor: Sample size was not statistically predetermined, and investigators were not blinded to group allocation. Most expanded thyroid clonotypes (frequency above 0.001) were also detected in blood, suggesting blood repertoires may reflect thyroid immune responses. During validation, the model predicted progression to ophthalmopathy a median of around six months ahead of onset, with roughly 65% sensitivity and roughly 75% specificity. A model built on a 13 V-J signature distinguished ophthalmopathy from stable hyperthyroidism, reaching over 85% sensitivity and about 81% specificity in cross-validation and 80%/75% in testing.

A patient counted as having stable Graves' hyperthyroidism if no progression to ophthalmopathy occurred over 18 months of follow-up. Hyperthyroidism patients were newly diagnosed, had a disease duration of under 2 months, and were aged 18 to 65 years. Patients with uncontrolled infections, other autoimmune diseases, pregnancy or lactation were excluded. Diagnoses relied on clinical symptoms, serum thyroxine and TRAb, thyroid ultrasound and orbital computed tomography. Ficoll-Paque density gradient centrifugation was used to isolate PBMCs from about 10 ml of fresh peripheral blood. Trizol reagent was used to extract total RNA, and RNA quality was then checked on an Agilent 2100 Bioanalyzer. The TCR beta CDR3 regions were amplified from the RNA transcripts. For the first round of RT-PCR on the TCR CDR3, the HTBI primer set was used together with the Qiagen OneStep RT-PCR kit. Libraries were constructed in a second round of multiplex PCR, after which size selection and purification were performed. Paired-end sequencing of the libraries was performed with 100 bp reads on an Illumina HiSeq2000. In the paper's pipeline: SOAPnuke was used to process the raw data, throwing out any read that contained adapters or uncalled bases, had a mean Phred below 15, or lacked an exact constant-primer or identifier match. High-quality paired reads were merged using COPE v1.2.5, and each unique nucleotide sequence was defined as a clonotype. Clonotypes were aligned to IMGT TRBV, TRBD and TRBJ reference segments using MiTCR v1.1. Only V-J combinations with frequency above 0.0001, covering about 99% of repertoires, were analysed. The TCS score was defined as F50 (clonal expansion) divided by E x V (chaos), with BLOSUM62-based TCRdist calculated between CDR3 peptides within each V-J. Welch's t-statistics and random forest reduced 500 to 550 V-J features to roughly 13, which were used in a naive Bayes classifier (R e1071). TCRdb trimmed the raw reads at Q25, called clones with MiXCR and kept productive beta chains. Every CDR3 protein is listed once, alongside the most common genes and DNA of its rows. The V and J calls here are based on TCRdb, not the publication. This sample lists around 500,000 distinct CDR3 sequences; approximately 15% were detected once. The ten largest make up under 20% of the sample.

CDR1 SGHDN and CDR2 FVKESK were looked up in the germline V gene. From cysteine to phenylalanine, the CDR3 is 12 amino acids long. Left in the record is the CDR3 DNA by itself, 36 bases read in frame from the first base. A distance of 5 bases separates the germline ends of V and J, which lose 3 bases and 2 bases respectively. The chain is assembled from TRBV14 and TRBJ2-7, with no reliable assignment of the D segment. The sequenced sample was blood. This TCR was sampled from a woman aged 18-29 years with Graves' hyperthyroidism. The DNA sequence is as follows: TGTGCCAGCAGCCACATTGCCTACGAGCAGTACTTC. Translated, it reads CASSHIAYEQYF.